These T cell receptor beta chains were read from a single sample in a study of CD8+CD57+ T cells in acquired aplastic anemia. TCRdb analysed the reads with MiXCR anew, one entry per CDR3 protein. The sample has just over 450,000 distinct CDR3 sequences; around 33% are singletons. What was sequenced was sorted CD4+, CD8+, or CD8+CD57+ T cells (not recorded which) from PBMCs. All receptors derive from a human donor with aplastic anemia. Both conserved end residues are part of each CDR3. A D gene is named only where the DNA matches it firmly. The size field is filled for only some rows; it gives once, few, many or a size class.

v_call	j_call	d_call	clone_size	cdr3_length	cdr3_aa	cdr3_nt
TRBV7-2	TRBJ1-5	NA	many	15	CASSLDLQGSATQHF	TGTGCCAGCAGCTTAGACCTGCAGGGGTCAGCGACCCAGCATTTT
TRBV12-3/TRBV12-4	TRBJ2-4	NA	NA	13	CASSLAGEDIQYF	TGTGCCAGCAGTTTAGCGGGGGAAGACATTCAGTACTTC
TRBV29-1	TRBJ1-1	NA	NA	10	CSVDSSEAFF	TGCAGCGTGGACAGTTCTGAAGCTTTCTTT
TRBV20-1	TRBJ2-3	TRBD2	few	17	CSARGASRGRAPDTQYF	TGCAGTGCTAGAGGAGCCTCTCGCGGGAGGGCCCCAGATACGCAGTATTTT
TRBV7-9	TRBJ1-2	NA	many	11	CASAGGYGYTF	TGTGCCAGCGCTGGGGGGTATGGCTACACCTTC
TRBV7-2	TRBJ1-2	NA	NA	15	CASSPRGVNSMGYTF	TGTGCCAGCAGCCCTAGGGGAGTGAACAGTATGGGCTACACCTTC
TRBV20-1	TRBJ2-7	TRBD2	many	12	CSARGLAGEQYF	TGCAGTGCTAGAGGACTAGCCGGCGAGCAGTACTTC
TRBV2	TRBJ2-3	NA	few	14	CASSYSDSTDTQYF	TGTGCCAGCAGTTACTCGGACAGCACAGATACGCAGTATTTT
TRBV19	TRBJ2-1	NA	NA	14	CASSPLQGYNEQFF	TGTGCCAGTAGTCCCCTACAGGGCTACAATGAGCAGTTCTTC
TRBV29-1	TRBJ2-5	NA	NA	12	CSVGSTQETQYF	TGCAGCGTTGGGTCGACACAAGAGACCCAGTACTTC
TRBV25-1	TRBJ1-1	NA	NA	16	CAWRSTKGSENTEAFF	TGTGCCTGGAGGTCTACGAAGGGCAGCGAGAACACTGAAGCTTTCTTT
TRBV14	TRBJ2-7	TRBD2	NA	13	CASSQRGINEQYF	TGTGCCAGCTCTCAGCGGGGCATCAACGAGCAGTACTTC
TRBV2	TRBJ1-6	NA	NA	15	CASSEGSGSNSPLHF	TGTGCCAGCAGTGAAGGGTCGGGGAGTAATTCACCCCTCCACTTT
TRBV20-1	TRBJ1-2	NA	many	14	CSASPVDVNYGYTF	TGCAGTGCTAGTCCCGTTGACGTTAACTATGGCTACACCTTC
TRBV13	TRBJ2-1	NA	few	17	CASSLMGRTSVHNEQFF	TGTGCCAGCAGCTTAATGGGTCGTACTAGTGTACACAATGAGCAGTTCTTC
TRBV6-1	TRBJ2-7	NA	many	13	CASSEPERLEQYF	TGTGCCAGCAGTGAACCGGAGCGGCTCGAGCAGTACTTC
TRBV11-2	TRBJ2-1	NA	NA	11	CATRGGNEQFF	TGTGCCACGAGAGGAGGGAATGAGCAGTTCTTC
TRBV7-2	TRBJ2-7	TRBD1	few	15	CASSLATGGGYEQYF	TGTGCCAGCAGCTTAGCTACAGGGGGTGGGTACGAGCAGTACTTC
TRBV12-3/TRBV12-4	TRBJ1-2	NA	NA	14	CASSLVAGERGYTF	TGTGCCAGCAGTTTAGTGGCAGGGGAGCGTGGCTACACCTTC
TRBV9	TRBJ2-1	TRBD2	few	15	CASSVTQRGGNEQFF	TGTGCCAGCAGCGTTACCCAGCGGGGGGGCAATGAGCAGTTCTTC
TRBV2	TRBJ2-2	TRBD2	few	17	CASTRTSGRANTGELFF	TGTGCCAGCACCAGGACTAGCGGGAGGGCGAACACCGGGGAGCTGTTTTTT
TRBV19	TRBJ2-2	TRBD1	few	15	CASSRQGSGTGELFF	TGTGCCAGTAGCCGACAGGGGTCGGGCACCGGGGAGCTGTTTTTT
TRBV5-6	TRBJ1-6	NA	many	15	CASSLGQTYNSPLHF	TGTGCCAGCAGCTTGGGGCAGACTTATAATTCACCCCTCCACTTT
TRBV7-8	TRBJ1-3	NA	NA	18	CASSLLMNSLGGGNTIYF	TGTGCCAGCAGCTTATTGATGAACAGCCTAGGGGGGGGAAACACCATATATTTT
TRBV2	TRBJ2-1	NA	NA	11	CASITHNEQFF	TGTGCCAGCATTACGCACAATGAGCAGTTCTTC
TRBV30	TRBJ1-2	NA	once	17	CAWSVRVGVGANHGYTF	TGTGCCTGGAGTGTACGGGTTGGGGTTGGAGCTAACCATGGCTACACCTTC
TRBV7-3	TRBJ2-7	NA	NA	12	CASSPFNGEQYF	TGTGCCAGCAGCCCGTTCAATGGCGAGCAGTACTTC
TRBV19	TRBJ2-7	NA	NA	15	CASSPDPASSYEQYF	TGTGCCAGTAGTCCTGATCCAGCGTCCTCCTACGAGCAGTACTTC
TRBV12-5	TRBJ1-1	NA	few	15	CASGSRETMNTEAFF	TGTGCTAGTGGTTCCCGAGAAACCATGAACACTGAAGCTTTCTTT
TRBV10-3	TRBJ2-3	NA	many	13	CASRASGGDTQYF	TGTGCCAGCCGGGCCTCAGGAGGGGATACGCAGTATTTT
TRBV29-1	TRBJ2-1	TRBD1	many	13	CSVGRTGNNEQFF	TGCAGCGTAGGCCGGACAGGGAACAATGAGCAGTTCTTC
TRBV7-8	TRBJ2-1	NA	NA	13	CASSIRLINEQFF	TGTGCCAGCAGCATAAGACTGATCAATGAGCAGTTCTTC
TRBV18	TRBJ1-3	NA	few	16	CASSRTDGASGNTIYF	TGTGCCAGCTCACGTACGGACGGCGCCTCTGGAAACACCATATATTTT
TRBV11-2	TRBJ1-5	TRBD1	few	16	CASSPTGDQPRQPQHF	TGTGCCAGCAGCCCAACAGGGGACCAGCCCCGGCAGCCCCAGCATTTT
TRBV9	TRBJ2-2	TRBD1	few	15	CASSVQGADTGEQFF	TGTGCCAGCAGCGTTCAGGGGGCGGACACCGGGGAGCAGTTTTTT
TRBV15	TRBJ2-4	NA	many	14	CATSRPGSENIQYF	TGTGCCACCAGCAGACCGGGGTCAGAAAACATTCAGTACTTC
TRBV6-1	TRBJ2-7	TRBD1	many	13	CASTVDRTYEQYF	TGTGCCAGCACCGTGGACAGGACCTACGAGCAGTACTTC
TRBV19	TRBJ2-7	NA	many	14	CASSIRQGGYEQYF	TGTGCCAGTAGTATTCGGCAGGGAGGCTACGAGCAGTACTTC
TRBV30	TRBJ2-1	NA	few	11	CAWSVLVEQFF	TGTGCCTGGAGTGTACTGGTTGAGCAGTTCTTC
TRBV20-1	TRBJ2-1	NA	NA	14	CSAQTPGGGNEQFF	TGCAGTGCTCAGACTCCGGGCGGTGGCAATGAGCAGTTCTTC
TRBV24-1	TRBJ2-5	NA	NA	14	CATNGRDYQETQYF	TGTGCCACCAATGGCCGGGACTACCAAGAGACCCAGTACTTC
TRBV7-7	TRBJ2-1	TRBD2	NA	15	CASSSGGASYNEQFF	TGTGCTAGCAGCTCGGGGGGAGCCTCCTACAATGAGCAGTTCTTC
TRBV5-6	TRBJ2-3	NA	NA	13	CASSSTNTDTQYF	TGTGCCAGCAGCTCAACCAACACCGATACGCAGTATTTT
TRBV20-1	TRBJ1-1	NA	NA	14	CSAISAMRNTEAFF	TGCAGTGCTATATCGGCCATGAGGAACACTGAAGCTTTCTTT
TRBV6-5	TRBJ2-7	NA	NA	14	CASSYRVGSYEQYF	TGTGCCAGCAGTTACAGGGTCGGCTCCTACGAGCAGTACTTC
TRBV15	TRBJ2-5	TRBD2	NA	17	CATSRDTRTSGEETQYF	TGTGCCACCAGCAGAGATACGAGGACTAGCGGGGAAGAGACCCAGTACTTC
TRBV7-8	TRBJ1-3	NA	NA	17	CASSYRRVGGSGNTIYF	TGTGCCAGCAGCTACAGGCGTGTCGGGGGCTCGGGAAACACCATATATTTT